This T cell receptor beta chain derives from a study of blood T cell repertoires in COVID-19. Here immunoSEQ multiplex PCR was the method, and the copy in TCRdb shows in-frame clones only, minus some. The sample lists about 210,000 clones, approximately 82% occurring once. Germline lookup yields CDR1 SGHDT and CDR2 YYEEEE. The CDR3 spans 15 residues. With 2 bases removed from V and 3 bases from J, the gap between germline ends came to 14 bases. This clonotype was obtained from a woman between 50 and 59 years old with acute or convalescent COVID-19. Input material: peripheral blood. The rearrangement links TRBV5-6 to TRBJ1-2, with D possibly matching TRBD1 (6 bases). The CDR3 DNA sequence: TGTGCCAGCAGCTTCATCGGGGGGGCAGACTATGGCTACACCTTC. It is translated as CASSFIGGADYGYTF.